These T cell receptor beta chains were read from a single sample in a study of metastatic and nonmetastatic thyroid tumors. TCRdb re-clonotyped the PCR reads via MiXCR. The sample holds roughly 8,900 clones; roughly a quarter are singletons and the top ten take about 12%. Material: adjacent normal tissue. These receptors all come from a female donor with papillary thyroid cancer or a benign thyroid nodule (not recorded which). Some clones in this sample may be carry-over from other donors' samples. Each CDR3 is given with its conserved first and last residue.

J gene | V gene | CDR3 protein
TRBJ2-3 | TRBV5-1 | CASSLGTDTDTQYF
TRBJ1-5 | TRBV28 | CASSLGGVRPSNQPQHF
TRBJ2-7 | TRBV2 | CASSEHPPRQALGEQYF
TRBJ1-5 | TRBV28 | CASSFLQRNQPQHF
TRBJ1-4 | TRBV6-1 | CASSRQATNEKLFF
TRBJ2-1 | TRBV14 | CASSQVLLAGNNEQFF
TRBJ1-2 | TRBV27 | CASSLTLMGGYTF
TRBJ2-3 | TRBV9 | CASSPFAGSPTDTQYF
TRBJ1-1 | TRBV6-1 | CASSVSRPGRGTEAFF
TRBJ2-7 | TRBV27 | CASSYKRESYEQYF